The 15 T cell receptor beta chains below come from one sample, sequenced in a study of shared clonotypes between healthy human individuals. Data came from immunoSEQ multiplex PCR; TCRdb stores just in-frame clones and leaves some out. The top ten hold 0.13% of the sample, which has millions of clones, 95% seen once. The sequencing input was naive CD4+ T cells sorted from blood. As to subset: CD45RA+ positively selected. The receptors were sampled from a man aged 18-30 years in good health.

The chain has TRBV7-9 and TRBJ2-5; D perhaps matches TRBD2 (6 bases). The germline V gene encodes CDR1 SEHNR and CDR2 FQNEAQ (reference sequence). The CDR3 is 15 amino acids. The V gene lost 5 bases and the J gene lost 6 bases, with 19 bases spanning the gap. CDR3 in amino acids: CASSPPDNGGKTQYF. DNA of the CDR3: TGTGCCAGCAGCCCCCCGGATAATGGGGGGAAGACCCAGTACTTC. Full variable domain (remainder filled in from reference TRBV7-9 and TRBJ2-5): DTGVSQNPRHKITKRGQNVTFRCDPISEHNRLYWYRQTLGQGPEFLTYFQNEAQLEKSRLLSDRFSAERPKGSFSTLEIQRTEQGDSAMYLCASSPPDNGGKTQYFGPGTRLLVL.

This chain uses TRBV5-6 with TRBJ1-6; 8 nucleotides align to TRBD1. Germline V gives CDR1 SGHDT, CDR2 YYEEEE. V lost 4 bases, J lost 9 bases, and 9 bases stayed unmatched. This CDR3 contains 15 residues. CDR3 in DNA: TGTGCCAGCAGCCTGGGACAGGCACGGGCTTCACCCCTCCACTTT. Protein: CASSLGQARASPLHF.

This clone was counted once. The rearrangement links TRBV7-9 to TRBJ1-5, with 9 bases aligning to TRBD1. The CDR3 totals 14 residues. J lost 5 bases, V lost 6 bases, and 5 bases had no gene match. From germline, CDR1 is SEHNR and CDR2 FQNEAQ (reference sequence). CDR3 bases: TGTGCCAGCAGTTCGGACAGGGGTTATCAGCCCCAGCATTTT. Amino acid sequence: CASSSDRGYQPQHF.

The chain links TRBV6-1 to TRBJ2-1, with 8 bases that match TRBD1. CDR1 and CDR2 (germline): MNHNS, SASEGT. With 6 bases clipped from V and 9 bases from J, the junction kept 13 bases outside the gene matches. The CDR3 is 15 residues long. The CDR3 DNA reads TGTGCCAGCAGGAGAGGACAGGGAGGTGCTGGTGAGCAGTTCTTC. This sequence encodes CASRRGQGGAGEQFF.

The CDR3 loop reads CASSLNSRRDSYEQYF. CDR3 in DNA: TGCGCCAGCAGCTTAAACTCACGGCGAGACTCCTACGAGCAGTACTTC. The rearrangement links TRBV10-2 to TRBJ2-7; unclear D gene. This CDR3 comprises 16 residues. From germline, CDR1 is WSHSY and CDR2 SAAADI. V lost 6 bases to trimming and J lost 0 bases, with 18 bases between them.

V usage is TRBV19 and J usage is TRBJ2-7, with D maybe TRBD2 (5 bases). Germline values: CDR1 LNHDA, CDR2 SQIVND (reference sequence). This CDR3 has 14 amino acids. Trimming cost V 3 bases and J 4 bases, with 13 bases left between them. In nucleotides, the CDR3 is TGTGCCAGTAGTATCGGGATTTATAAGTACGAGCAGTACTTC. It yields the protein CASSIGIYKYEQYF. The full variable domain, rest sourced from reference TRBV19 and TRBJ2-7, is DGGITQSPKYLFRKEGQNVTLSCEQNLNHDAMYWYRQDPGQGLRLIYYSQIVNDFQKGDIAEGYSVSREKKESFPLTVTSAQKNPTAFYLCASSIGIYKYEQYFGPGTRLTVT.

The rearrangement links TRBV6-5 to TRBJ1-4, with TRBD1 matching over 10 bases. This CDR3 has 14 amino acids. V shed 4 bases and J 7 bases; nucleotides not matched to a gene: 3. Germline loops: CDR1 MNHEY, CDR2 SVGAGI. The CDR3 sequence: CASSLTGGVEKLFF. DNA of the CDR3: TGTGCCAGCAGTTTGACAGGGGGCGTTGAAAAACTGTTTTTT.

Comments on this clone: In the same sample, other DNA sequences code for this CDR3. This chain joins TRBV29-1 and TRBJ2-3; 8 bases line up with TRBD1. The CDR3 length is 14 residues. CDR1 SQVTM and CDR2 ANQGSEA come from the germline V gene. With V trimmed by 5 bases and J by 0 bases, 4 bases remained unmatched. The CDR3 is CSVSGTGSTDTQYF. The CDR3, as DNA: TGCAGCGTTTCCGGGACAGGTAGCACAGATACGCAGTATTTT.

This chain joins TRBV7-9 and TRBJ2-2, with 7 bases lining up with TRBD2. The CDR3 covers 17 residues. Germline assignment: CDR1 SEHNR and CDR2 FQNEAQ (reference sequence). The V and J ends lost 5 bases and 13 bases, in that order; junction bases with no gene match: 22. The chain's CDR3 is CASSPPLRETMMVVLFF. Here the CDR3 DNA reads TGTGCCAGCAGCCCCCCACTGCGGGAGACAATGATGGTTGTGCTGTTTTTT.

V and J are TRBV7-9 and TRBJ1-2; TRBD1 agrees at 8 bases. This CDR3 region has 15 residues. Germline V gene data show CDR1 as SEHNR and CDR2 as FQNEAQ (reference sequence). V trimming: 5 bases; J trimming: 4 bases; junction bases outside the gene matches: 9. CDR3 DNA: TGTGCCAGCAGCCACCTGAACGACAGGGGCTATGGCTACACCTTC. Its protein is CASSHLNDRGYGYTF.

V gene TRBV19 combines with J gene TRBJ2-1, with 10 bases fitting TRBD2. Germline trimming cut 4 bases from V and 5 bases from J; bases unmatched to any gene: 5. CDR3 length: 15 residues. Germline V gene data show CDR1 as LNHDA and CDR2 as SQIVND (reference sequence). CDR3: CASSKGLALDNEQFF. As DNA, the CDR3 is TGTGCCAGTAGTAAGGGACTAGCGTTAGACAATGAGCAGTTCTTC. The whole variable domain, remainder taken from reference TRBV19 and TRBJ2-1, is DGGITQSPKYLFRKEGQNVTLSCEQNLNHDAMYWYRQDPGQGLRLIYYSQIVNDFQKGDIAEGYSVSREKKESFPLTVTSAQKNPTAFYLCASSKGLALDNEQFFGPGTRLTVL.

The rearrangement uses TRBV6-1 and TRBJ2-1, with a possible D match to TRBD1 (7 bases). V gave up 1 base and J gave up 10 bases, with 11 bases separating them. Germline lookup yields CDR1 MNHNS and CDR2 SASEGT. The CDR3 runs to 13 residues. CDR3 DNA: TGTGCCAGCAGTGAAGAGGGGGCGGGGGAGCAGTTCTTC. Translating it yields CASSEEGAGEQFF.

The rearrangement uses TRBV9 and TRBJ1-3; tentatively, D is TRBD1 (5 bases). V gave up 0 bases and J gave up 4 bases, with 11 bases separating them. The CDR3 loop spans 15 amino acids. Germline loops: CDR1 SGDLS, CDR2 YYNGEE. CDR3 in amino acids: CASSVEGLGGNTIYF. Here the CDR3 DNA reads TGTGCCAGCAGCGTAGAGGGGTTAGGAGGAAACACCATATATTTT.

This sequence joins TRBV12-5 and TRBJ1-1, with D perhaps matching TRBD1 (6 bases). CDR3 length equals 15 residues. Trimming shortened V by 9 bases and J by 1 base, and 18 bases separated the two germline ends. Germline assignment: CDR1 LGHNT and CDR2 FRNRAP. CDR3 DNA: TGTGCTAGCGCCTCCGGGGGCGCGGAGAACACTGAAGCTTTCTTT. This encodes CASASGGAENTEAFF.

The chain employs TRBV4-3 and TRBJ2-7; no reliable D call. V shed 3 bases and J shed 2 bases, with 14 bases lying between them. The CDR3 length is 15 residues. Germline CDR1 and CDR2: LGHNA and YSLEER. Written as DNA, the CDR3 is TGCGCCAGCAGCCAGAACTACGTGAACACCTACGAGCAGTACTTC. As protein: CASSQNYVNTYEQYF.